This T cell receptor (beta chain) was observed in a study of PD-L1 blockade in urothelial cancer. In the study overall: Specimens of blood held a median count of roughly 150,000 T cells.

The study's findings and limits: For durable-benefit patients, tumor-associated blood clones expanded more at 3 weeks.

The sample's time point: peripheral blood 6 weeks after treatment start. Enrolled patients showed locally advanced or metastatic urothelial carcinoma. Patients each gave 1 to 8 samples, pretreatment and on-treatment. Sequencing used immunoSEQ multiplex PCR; TCRdb keeps in-frame clones, though not all of them. The repertoire holds around 110,000 clones, with about 89% as singletons. With regard to this clone: Its antigen is unidentified.

The receptor comes from a man in his sixties with urothelial cancer. The specimen comprised PBMCs, sampled around atezolizumab (anti-PD-L1) treatment.

The CDR3 is CASSLLGVGGRAYEQYF. As DNA, the CDR3 is TGTGCCAGCAGCCTTCTCGGCGTTGGCGGGAGGGCCTACGAGCAGTACTTC. V gene TRBV7-8 combines with J gene TRBJ2-7, with 9 bases lining up with TRBD2. CDR3 size: 17 residues. Germline CDR1 reads SGHVS; CDR2 reads FQNEAQ. The V and J ends lost 5 bases and 2 bases, in that order; junction bases with no gene match: 13.